The rows below give T cell receptor beta chains drawn from one sample of a study of T cell responses to AZD1222 COVID-19 vaccine. Assay used: immunoSEQ multiplex PCR; TCRdb lists only in-frame clones, some missing. Altogether 96,000 or so clones are present, roughly nine tenths being singletons, with the ten largest covering more than 1.5%. The sequenced sample was peripheral blood, obtained on day 0 of AZD1222 vaccination. The receptors shown here come from an adult in good health. Each CDR3 is given with its conserved first and last residue. Each record gives: V gene, clone size, D gene, J gene, CDR3 protein, CDR3 DNA. The D gene is left open where the match is weak. A row's size may be missing; if present it is once, few, many or a size class.

>TRBV20-1|once|.|TRBJ2-5
CSGQFQETQYF
TGCAGTGGACAGTTCCAAGAGACCCAGTACTTC
>TRBV30|.|.|TRBJ2-7
CAWSASGREQYF
TGTGCCTGGAGTGCCTCCGGTAGAGAGCAGTACTTC
>TRBV5-6|.|.|TRBJ2-1
CASSLVHLSSYNEQFF
TGTGCCAGCAGCTTGGTGCACCTAAGCTCCTACAATGAGCAGTTCTTC
>TRBV20-1|.|TRBD2|TRBJ2-3
CSASRVAGGTDTQYF
TGCAGTGCTAGTCGGGTAGCGGGGGGGACAGATACGCAGTATTTT
>TRBV12-3/TRBV12-4|few|.|TRBJ1-5
CASSWRDVQPQHF
TGTGCCAGCAGTTGGAGGGACGTTCAGCCCCAGCATTTT
>TRBV24-1|once|.|TRBJ1-5
CATSEPGLTHAQHF
TGTGCCACCAGTGAGCCCGGGCTTACACACGCCCAGCATTTT
>TRBV2|.|TRBD1|TRBJ1-1
CASRRDRATEAFF
TGTGCCAGCAGACGGGACAGGGCCACTGAAGCTTTCTTT
>TRBV6-1|.|.|TRBJ1-5
CASSEWGSRHNQPQHF
TGTGCCAGCAGTGAATGGGGCAGTCGGCACAATCAGCCCCAGCATTTT
>TRBV3-1/TRBV3-2|many|TRBD1|TRBJ1-3
CASSPSGTANTIYF
TGTGCCAGCAGCCCGTCCGGGACAGCAAACACCATATATTTT
>TRBV9|once|TRBD1|TRBJ1-2
CASSTTGLGSYGYTF
TGTGCCAGCAGCACGACAGGGTTAGGCAGCTATGGCTACACCTTC
>TRBV7-9|once|.|TRBJ2-1
CASSEDGYNEQFF
TGTGCCAGCAGCGAGGACGGTTACAATGAGCAGTTCTTC
>TRBV6-1|.|.|TRBJ1-1
CASSDEGLGDTEAFF
TGTGCCAGCAGTGATGAGGGTCTCGGGGACACTGAAGCTTTCTTT
>TRBV4-3|.|.|TRBJ1-3
CASSQDRQGVNTIYF
TGCGCCAGCAGCCAAGATCGTCAGGGCGTTAACACCATATATTTT
>TRBV28|.|.|TRBJ2-1
CASSSPPSRVGAEQFF
TGTGCCAGCAGTTCCCCCCCCTCTCGGGTAGGGGCCGAGCAGTTCTTC
>TRBV2|.|.|TRBJ1-1
CASSEDGGNTEAFF
TGTGCCAGCAGCGAAGACGGTGGGAACACTGAAGCTTTCTTT
>TRBV5-4|.|.|TRBJ2-7
CASSLKQLGSIYEQYF
TGTGCCAGCAGCTTGAAACAGCTTGGGTCAATCTACGAGCAGTACTTC
>TRBV12-3/TRBV12-4|.|.|TRBJ1-2
CASSLDDYGYTF
TGTGCCAGCAGTTTAGATGACTATGGCTACACCTTC
>TRBV12-3/TRBV12-4|.|.|TRBJ1-5
CASSFRHQPQHF
TGTGCCAGCAGTTTTCGGCATCAGCCCCAGCATTTT
>TRBV29-1|.|TRBD1|TRBJ2-5
CSVGQVKETQYF
TGCAGCGTAGGACAGGTAAAAGAGACCCAGTACTTC
>TRBV2|.|.|TRBJ2-5
CASRETFRWDPGETQYF
TGTGCCAGCAGGGAGACCTTTAGGTGGGACCCCGGGGAGACCCAGTACTTC
>TRBV24-1|.|TRBD1|TRBJ1-4
CATREDRVLRWVFF
TGTGCCACCAGGGAGGACAGGGTCCTAAGATGGGTGTTTTTT
>TRBV13|.|.|TRBJ1-2
CASSPVINYGYTF
TGTGCCAGCAGCCCGGTGATAAACTATGGCTACACCTTC
>TRBV19|once|.|TRBJ2-2
CASSVTTATGELFF
TGTGCCAGTAGTGTGACTACCGCGACCGGGGAGCTGTTTTTT
>TRBV6-1|.|.|TRBJ1-5
CASSEVGSRDQPQHF
TGTGCCAGCAGTGAAGTGGGCAGTCGTGATCAGCCCCAGCATTTT
>TRBV5-4|once|TRBD1|TRBJ1-2
CASSLGGGQSYGYTF
TGTGCCAGCAGCTTGGGGGGGGGACAGAGCTATGGCTACACCTTC
>TRBV30|once|TRBD2|TRBJ2-1
CAWSRAGGYNEQFF
TGTGCCTGGAGTCGAGCGGGGGGTTACAATGAGCAGTTCTTC
>TRBV27|.|TRBD2|TRBJ2-2
CASRVRGLAGYANTGELFF
TGTGCCAGCAGGGTACGGGGACTAGCGGGTTACGCGAACACCGGGGAGCTGTTTTTT
>TRBV5-1|.|.|TRBJ2-1
CASSQTTGYNEQFF
TGCGCCAGCAGCCAAACCACAGGGTACAATGAGCAGTTCTTC
>TRBV11-3|.|.|TRBJ2-3
CASSLLRGGVADTQYF
TGTGCCAGCAGCCTCCTGCGGGGCGGGGTGGCGGATACGCAGTATTTT
>TRBV2|.|.|TRBJ2-3
CASSLLYSTDTQYF
TGTGCCAGCAGCCTCTTATATAGCACAGATACGCAGTATTTT
>TRBV6-5|few|.|TRBJ1-1
CASTTGRATEAFF
TGTGCCAGCACTACAGGGAGGGCGACTGAAGCTTTCTTT
>TRBV19|.|.|TRBJ1-1
CASSIGAGYTEAFF
TGTGCCAGTAGTATCGGGGCGGGGTACACTGAAGCTTTCTTT
>TRBV24-1|.|.|TRBJ2-3
CATSDRRGDSTDTQYF
TGTGCCACCAGTGATCGACGGGGAGATAGCACAGATACGCAGTATTTT
>TRBV3-1/TRBV3-2|.|.|TRBJ2-1
CASSPGHGIYNEQFF
TGTGCCAGCAGCCCTGGGCACGGGATTTACAATGAGCAGTTCTTC
>TRBV5-1|.|TRBD1|TRBJ2-7
CASSLAPDRSTYEQYF
TGCGCCAGCAGCTTGGCCCCGGACAGGTCCACCTACGAGCAGTACTTC